Below are 32 T cell receptor beta chains sequenced from a single sample in a study of metastatic and nonmetastatic thyroid tumors. TCRdb re-clonotyped the PCR reads through MiXCR. The top ten clones hold over 70% of a sample with 22,000 or so clones, 23% of them seen once. No treatment of any kind had been given to any patient before thyroid surgery. The sequencing sample was made of blood. All receptors come from a male donor with papillary thyroid cancer or a benign thyroid nodule (not recorded which). Some clones in this sample may be carry-over from other donors' samples.

V is TRBV9 and J is TRBJ1-5; no reliable D call. V was pared by 4 bases and J by 3 bases, with 8 bases between. Germline V CDR1 and CDR2: SGDLS, YYNGEE. This CDR3 region has 13 residues. In DNA, the CDR3 is TGTGCCAGCAGCTCCCAACTCAATCAGCCCCAGCATTTT. It codes for CASSSQLNQPQHF.

The rearrangement joins TRBV6-1 to TRBJ2-7; no reliable D call. Germline V gene sequence: CDR1 MNHNS, CDR2 SASEGT. Deletions cut 7 bases from V and 3 bases from J, with 10 bases between. This CDR3 is 12 amino acids long. The CDR3 nucleotides read TGTGCCAGCATCCGGGTGGACTACGAGCAGTACTTC. As protein: CASIRVDYEQYF.

This clone showed up many times. The rearrangement links TRBV6-4 to TRBJ2-7; D gene ambiguous. The CDR3 contains 15 residues. Deletions cut 5 bases from V and 7 bases from J, with 21 bases between. Germline values: CDR1 MRHNA, CDR2 SNTAGT. The CDR3 DNA sequence: TGTGCCAGCAGTCCCGGCTTAGGTCCCCGCTGGGAGCAGTACTTC. Protein product: CASSPGLGPRWEQYF.

With regard to this clone: Germline is not matched at one junction end, which may reflect a read error. The chain joins TRBV28 to TRBJ2-6; possible D gene TRBD1, 5 bases. Germline lookup yields CDR1 MDHEN and CDR2 SYDVKM. The CDR3 sequence is 15 residues long. The CDR3 here is CAISITLSGANVLTF. The CDR3, as DNA: TGTGCCATCAGTATCACTCTCTCTGGGGCAAACGTCCTGACTTTC. The variable domain in full, with the rest retrieved from reference TRBV28 and TRBJ2-6, is DVKVTQSSRYLVKRTGEKVFLECVQDMDHENMFWYRQDPGLGLRLIYFSYDVKMKEKGDIPEGYSVSREKKERFSLILESASTNQTSMYLCAISITLSGANVLTFGAGSRLTVL.

This clone was seen a few times. This chain connects TRBV28 to TRBJ1-5, with TRBD1 matching over 7 bases. The CDR3 contains 15 residues. CDR1 is MDHEN, CDR2 SYDVKM, per germline. After removal of 8 bases from V and 4 bases from J, the junction contained 11 bases not matched to a gene. The CDR3 DNA reads TGTGCCAGCGCCATGGCGTCAGGGGGGAATCAGCCCCAGCATTTT. Translating it yields CASAMASGGNQPQHF.

This clone showed up many times. The V gene is TRBV5-1, the J gene TRBJ2-1, with 8 nucleotides matching TRBD2. The length of the CDR3 is 17 residues. Germline V CDR1 and CDR2: SGHRS, YFSETQ. Germline trimming cut 4 bases from V and 8 bases from J; bases unmatched to any gene: 17. The CDR3 here is CASSPHMGTRASDEQFF. The CDR3 DNA sequence: TGCGCCAGCAGCCCACACATGGGGACTAGGGCCAGCGATGAGCAGTTCTTC.

This clone has a handful of counts. Since a much larger clone is just one base distant, this may be a read error. The rearrangement uses TRBV7-8 and TRBJ2-2, with 9 positions matching TRBD2. The V gene's germline CDR1 is SGHVS and CDR2 FQNEAQ. There are 16 residues in the CDR3. The V gene end was trimmed by 4 bases and the J gene end by 10 bases; junction bases not matched to a gene: 13. As DNA, the CDR3 is TGTGCCAGCAGCTGGGGAGTAGCGGGAGCTGCCGAGGAGCTGTTTTTT. Its protein is CASSWGVAGAAEELFF.

There are many counts of this clone. The chain joins TRBV20-1 to TRBJ1-6, with TRBD1 matching over 9 bases. The CDR3 contains 12 residues. The germline V gene encodes CDR1 DFQATT and CDR2 SNEGSKA (reference sequence). After removal of 5 bases from V and 10 bases from J, the junction contained 3 bases not matched to a gene. As DNA, the CDR3 is TGCAGTGCTGGGACAGGGTCCTCACCCCTCCACTTT. It is translated as CSAGTGSSPLHF.

The sample holds a few counts of this clone. The chain has TRBV24-1 and TRBJ2-3; 9 nucleotides match TRBD1. V gave up 3 bases and J gave up 2 bases; unmatched junction bases: 5. The CDR3 contains 16 residues. Germline V lookup: CDR1 KGHDR, CDR2 SFDVKD. Here the CDR3 reads CATSDRRTGDTDTQYF. CDR3 nucleotide sequence: TGTGCCACCAGTGATAGGCGGACAGGGGACACAGATACGCAGTATTTT.

The table lists this clone with many counts. The chain is built from TRBV12-3 or TRBV12-4 and TRBJ1-2; D is unresolved. The V and J ends lost 1 base and 4 bases respectively, with 19 bases between them. The CDR3 has 17 amino acids. The CDR3 region is CASSLGSSSAVSYGYTF. CDR3 in DNA: TGTGCCAGCAGTTTAGGTTCCTCCTCGGCGGTTTCCTATGGCTACACCTTC.

There are many counts of this clone. The chain has TRBV5-1 and TRBJ2-6; D is unclear. The CDR3 length is 15 residues. In germline, CDR1 is SGHRS, CDR2 YFSETQ. V gave up 0 bases and J gave up 0 bases, with 4 bases separating them. The CDR3 loop is CASSLVASGANVLTF. As DNA, the CDR3 is TGCGCCAGCAGCTTGGTGGCCTCTGGGGCCAACGTCCTGACTTTC.

Comment on this clone: A read error is possible here, since a much larger clone lies one base away. This sample also contains other DNA sequences that code for the same CDR3. The rearrangement links TRBV7-8 to TRBJ2-3; 7 nucleotides agree with TRBD2. There are 15 residues in the CDR3. CDR1 and CDR2 (germline): SGHVS, FQNEAQ. V shed 5 bases and J 4 bases; nucleotides not matched to a gene: 9. This CDR3 reads CASSLVTGGADTQYF. The CDR3 DNA follows: TGTGCCAGCAGCCTAGTAACGGGAGGAGCAGATACGCAGTATTTT.

The rearrangement uses TRBV3-1 and TRBJ2-7; 7 nucleotides agree with TRBD2. Looked up from germline, CDR1 is LGHDT and CDR2 is YNNKEL (reference sequence). CDR3 length equals 16 residues. J gave up 0 bases and V 0 bases, and 5 bases lay outside the gene matches. The DNA for the CDR3 is TGTGCCAGCAGCCAAGAAAGGCTAGCGGTCTCCTACGAGCAGTACTTC. Protein sequence: CASSQERLAVSYEQYF.

Ten or more counts support this clone. This sample also contains other DNA sequences that code for the same CDR3. The chain has TRBV12-3 or TRBV12-4 and TRBJ1-4; TRBD1 is a possible D gene (6 bases). The CDR3 contains 14 residues. V gave up 1 base and J gave up 8 bases, with 11 bases separating them. The CDR3: CASSLGTVDEKLFF. The CDR3 DNA reads as TGTGCCAGCAGTTTAGGGACAGTTGACGAAAAACTGTTTTTT.

This clone has at least ten counts. The chain links TRBV6-1 to TRBJ1-2; D is unclear. Between the trimmed V and J ends, which lost 5 bases and 5 bases, there was a span of 9 bases. CDR1 is MNHNS and CDR2 is SASEGT in the germline V gene. The length of the CDR3 is 12 residues. CDR3 in DNA: TGTGCCAGCAGTCCCCGGACTTATGGCTACACCTTC. Amino acids: CASSPRTYGYTF.

This clone was observed a handful of times. The rearrangement joins TRBV6-1 to TRBJ1-2; 7 positions agree with TRBD1. The CDR3 sequence is 14 residues long. With V trimmed by 6 bases and J by 1 base, 5 bases remained unmatched. Germline V lookup: CDR1 MNHNS, CDR2 SASEGT. The CDR3 sequence is CASSEGTVNYGYTF. The DNA for the CDR3 is TGTGCCAGCAGCGAGGGGACAGTTAACTATGGCTACACCTTC.

This clone has at least ten counts. The gene calls are TRBV28 and TRBJ1-2, with unresolved D. Germline CDR1 reads MDHEN; CDR2 reads SYDVKM. V was shortened by 3 bases and J by 0 bases, with 11 bases between the two germline ends. The CDR3 extends over 15 amino acids. This chain's CDR3 is CASSFFSRPNYGYTF. The CDR3, as DNA: TGTGCCAGCAGTTTCTTCTCCAGACCTAACTATGGCTACACCTTC.

This clone was seen ten or more times. The gene calls are TRBV7-2 and TRBJ2-2; D perhaps matches TRBD1 (6 bases). Trimming cost V 1 base and J 6 bases, with 9 bases left between them. The CDR3 runs to 14 residues. Germline V gene lookup returns CDR1 SGHTA and CDR2 FQGNSA. CDR3 DNA: TGTGCCAGCAGCTTAGGCAGGGGTTCCGGGGAGCTGTTTTTT. Translated, it gives CASSLGRGSGELFF.

Here the CDR3 reads CSARFGSGDAGELFF. The CDR3 DNA follows: TGCAGTGCTAGATTCGGGAGTGGGGATGCCGGGGAGCTGTTTTTT. J is TRBJ2-2 and V is TRBV20-1; D is possibly TRBD2 (6 bases). This CDR3 is built from 15 residues. V dropped 2 bases and J dropped 6 bases, with 16 bases sitting between them. Germline CDR1 reads DFQATT; CDR2 reads SNEGSKA (reference sequence).

This clone has a count of ten or more. The chain recombines TRBV6-5 with TRBJ2-1; the D is unclear. CDR3 length equals 12 residues. The V and J ends lost 2 bases and 8 bases respectively, with 7 bases between them. Per the germline V gene, CDR1 is MNHEY and CDR2 is SVGAGI. CDR3 loop: CASSYENYEQFF. CDR3 DNA sequence: TGTGCCAGCAGTTACGAAAATTATGAGCAGTTCTTC.

V is TRBV6-2 or TRBV6-3 and J is TRBJ2-6; unclear D gene. Trimming pared 0 bases from V and 12 bases from J, leaving 15 bases between. This CDR3 has 15 amino acids. Germline assignment: CDR1 MNHEY and CDR2 SVGEGT. The CDR3 DNA reads TGTGCCAGCAGTTACTCTTCGAGGCCTTACATCGTCCTGACTTTC. As protein: CASSYSSRPYIVLTF.

This sequence joins TRBV20-1 and TRBJ2-5; 14 bases are shared with TRBD2. This CDR3 region has 15 residues. Germline CDR1 is DFQATT and CDR2 is SNEGSKA (reference sequence). Unmatched junction bases numbered 8, after V lost 6 bases and J lost 5 bases. CDR3 sequence reads: CSAEQTSGGAETQYF. CDR3 nucleotides: TGCAGTGCAGAACAGACTAGCGGGGGGGCGGAGACCCAGTACTTC.

For this clone: At one end, the junction sequence differs from germline, possibly due to a read error. The rearrangement links TRBV20-1 to TRBJ2-4, with TRBD1 identical over 8 bases. The CDR3 sequence is 12 residues long. The germline CDR1 and CDR2 sequences are DFQATT and SNEGSKA (reference sequence). CDR3: CSARRGQGPSGF. The CDR3 coding sequence is TGCAGTGCTAGACGTGGACAGGGACCTTCAGGCTTC.

V gene TRBV12-3 or TRBV12-4 combines with J gene TRBJ1-6; the match to TRBD1 covers 8 bases. V gave up 3 bases and J gave up 6 bases; unmatched junction bases: 4. This CDR3 is built from 15 residues. The CDR3 DNA follows: TGTGCCAGCAGTTTGGCAGGGGGCGGTAATTCACCCCTCCACTTT. Translation gives CASSLAGGGNSPLHF.

J is TRBJ2-3 and V is TRBV6-4; D gene uncertain. V dropped 6 bases and J dropped 0 bases, with 13 bases sitting between them. The CDR3 sequence is 15 residues long. From germline, CDR1 is MRHNA and CDR2 SNTAGT. The CDR3 DNA reads as TGTGCCAGCAGCTCCTATTCAGCTAGCACAGATACGCAGTATTTT. Residues: CASSSYSASTDTQYF.

This clone was seen more than once but under ten times. The chain is built from TRBV28 and TRBJ2-5; 8 bases map to TRBD2. J was trimmed by 6 bases and V by 3 bases; bases with no gene match: 15. CDR1 is MDHEN and CDR2 is SYDVKM in the germline V gene. The CDR3 spans 17 residues. The chain's CDR3 is CASSFSSGGYDVQTQYF. The CDR3 DNA sequence: TGTGCCAGCAGTTTTTCGAGCGGGGGCTACGACGTGCAGACCCAGTACTTC.

This sequence joins TRBV6-1 and TRBJ1-2; D unclear. V lost 5 bases, J lost 8 bases, and 9 bases lay in between. Germline CDR1 is MNHNS and CDR2 is SASEGT. The CDR3 covers 11 residues. The CDR3 DNA reads TGTGCCAGCAGTACCGGTTGGGGCTACACCTTC. Translation: CASSTGWGYTF.

This clone has just a few counts. J is TRBJ1-1 and V is TRBV2; 7 bases are a match to TRBD1. The V gene's germline CDR1 is SNHLY and CDR2 FYNNEI. Trimming took 6 bases from V and 4 from J; bases not matched to a gene: 11. The CDR3 spans 15 residues. CDR3 sequence reads: CASRRGGGRGTEAFF. CDR3 nucleotide sequence: TGTGCCAGCAGGAGAGGGGGCGGGCGCGGCACTGAAGCTTTCTTT.

A few counts support this clone. A much bigger clone sits one base away, suggesting this may be a read error. The V call is TRBV20-1, the J call TRBJ2-1; tentatively, D is TRBD1 (6 bases). Per the germline V gene, CDR1 is DFQATT and CDR2 is SNEGSKA (reference sequence). The CDR3 runs to 14 residues. The ends were cut back, 3 bases at V and 7 bases at J, with 16 bases in the middle. The chain's CDR3 is CSARRGQCVNEQFF. The CDR3 bases are TGCAGTGCTAGGCGTGGACAGTGTGTAAATGAGCAGTTCTTC.

CDR3 nucleotide sequence: TGTGCCAGCAGCTGGGGAAATAGCGATCCCAATGAGCAGTTCTTC. Translation: CASSWGNSDPNEQFF. This chain connects TRBV11-3 to TRBJ2-1; D perhaps matches TRBD2 (5 bases). Trimming cost V 4 bases and J 6 bases, with 16 bases left between them. Germline CDR1 is SGHNT and CDR2 is YENEEA. The CDR3 totals 15 residues.

This chain connects TRBV19 to TRBJ2-3; 9 nucleotides agree with TRBD1. Germline loops: CDR1 LNHDA, CDR2 SQIVND (reference sequence). The V segment lost 6 bases and the J segment 4 bases; nucleotides outside the gene matches: 5. This CDR3 is 14 amino acids long. The chain's CDR3 is CASRRDRAADTQYF. The CDR3 coding sequence is TGTGCCAGTAGGAGGGACAGGGCGGCAGATACGCAGTATTTT.

This sequence joins TRBV13 and TRBJ1-1; the D is unclear. V was clipped by 5 bases and J by 3 bases, with 10 bases between them. Germline CDR1 and CDR2: PRHDT and FYEKMQ (reference sequence). The CDR3 runs to 13 residues. DNA for the CDR3: TGTGCCAGCAGCCTAAAATGGGACACTGAAGCTTTCTTT. It translates to CASSLKWDTEAFF.